This TCR beta chain was found in a study of T cell responses to AZD1222 COVID-19 vaccine. This clone has a single count. Measured with immunoSEQ multiplex PCR; TCRdb has only the in-frame clones, and not every one. The data hold 100,000 to 150,000 clones, with about 88% observed a single time. Germline-derived CDR1 and CDR2 are SGHRS and YFSETQ. The CDR3 is 15 amino acids. Trimming took 0 bases from V and 4 from J; bases not matched to a gene: 6. The material sequenced was peripheral blood, taken on day 0 of AZD1222 vaccination. This clonotype originated in an adult in good health. The chain employs TRBV5-1 and TRBJ1-1; 7 bases match TRBD1. The CDR3 loop is CASSLGGQRGTEAFF. The CDR3 coding sequence is TGCGCCAGCAGCTTGGGGGGACAGCGAGGCACTGAAGCTTTCTTT.